What follows describes a single T cell receptor beta chain. Its antigen is currently unknown. This entry comes from a study of cytomegalovirus exposure and HLA in healthy donors. Findings and caveats of the study: Most sequenced TCRs were rare (though some public TCRs occurred in many donors). Within a later analysis, the majority of CMV-associated TCR beta chains appeared HLA-restricted. More than 150 TCR beta chains were listed as cytomegalovirus-associated.

Trimming shortened V by 5 bases and J by 9 bases, and 17 bases separated the two germline ends. Germline CDR1 reads MNHNS; CDR2 reads SASEGT. This CDR3 region has 15 residues. It was with 60 Vbeta and 13 Jbeta primers that the PCR ran. Original data processing: Later, tens of millions of unique TCR beta chains were counted in an analysis, and approximately 9.9 million of them were shared. Profiling relied on immunoSEQ multiplex PCR, and the TCRdb table lists in-frame clones only, not all of them. V and J calls and clone size are given by that table; D and trimming were obtained from the DNA. The data contain 85,000 to 130,000 clones, about three quarters of them singletons.

The chain combines TRBV6-1 with TRBJ1-6; D might be TRBD1 (6 bases). The sequencing sample was made of PBMCs. The receptor was isolated from a boy under 18 in good health and CMV-seronegative. DNA for the CDR3: TGTGCCAGCAGTCTTTCACAGGGAATCGGTTCACCCCTCCACTTT. Its translation is CASSLSQGIGSPLHF.